The 22 T cell receptor beta chains below come from one sample, sequenced in a study of blood T cell repertoires in COVID-19. TCRdb keeps only in-frame clones here, not all; method: immunoSEQ multiplex PCR. The sample records approximately 200,000 clones, 75% to 90% being singletons. The sample was PBMCs or T cells enriched from blood (not recorded which). The receptors come from a man aged 35 to 55 who had recovered from COVID-19.

The chain employs TRBV30 and TRBJ2-7; a weak D match, TRBD1 (5 bases). The CDR3 contains 11 residues. Looked up from germline, CDR1 is GTSNPN and CDR2 is SVGIG (reference sequence). Trimming shortened V by 6 bases and J by 3 bases, and 9 bases separated the two germline ends. The chain's CDR3 is CACRVSYEQYF. In DNA form, the CDR3 reads TGTGCCTGCAGGGTCAGCTACGAGCAGTACTTC. The full variable domain, rest sourced from reference TRBV30 and TRBJ2-7, is SQTIHQWPATLVQPVGSPLSLECTVEGTSNPNLYWYRQAAGRGLQLLFYSVGIGQISSEVPQNLSASRPQDRQFILSSKKLLLSDSGFYLCACRVSYEQYFGPGTRLTVT.

The rearrangement links TRBV6-5 to TRBJ1-2; 10 positions match TRBD1. This CDR3 has 15 amino acids. The V and J ends lost 4 bases and 4 bases, in that order; junction bases with no gene match: 6. Looked up from germline, CDR1 is MNHEY and CDR2 is SVGAGI. The CDR3 coding sequence is TGTGCCAGCAGTTTCTCGACAGGGGGCGCCTATGGCTACACCTTC. Its protein is CASSFSTGGAYGYTF.

In its sample, this clone was seen once. V and J are TRBV28 and TRBJ1-2; 10 bases are a match to TRBD1. With 6 bases clipped from V and 6 bases from J, the junction kept 13 bases outside the gene matches. The CDR3 length is 16 residues. CDR1 and CDR2 (germline): MDHEN, SYDVKM. DNA for the CDR3: TGTGCCAGCAGCCGTCCCCCGGGACAGGGGTTTAATGGCTACACCTTC. Translated, it gives CASSRPPGQGFNGYTF.

This clone has only one observation. V and J are TRBV14 and TRBJ2-3, with a tentative D call TRBD1 (6 bases). There are 15 residues in the CDR3. The germline gives CDR1 SGHDN, CDR2 FVKESK. V gave up 6 bases and J gave up 2 bases, with 15 bases separating them. CDR3 in DNA: TGTGCCAGCAGTATACAGGGATTTCACACAGATACGCAGTATTTT. It codes for CASSIQGFHTDTQYF.

The chain is built from TRBV9 and TRBJ2-1; 8 nucleotides align to TRBD1. Germline CDR1 reads SGDLS; CDR2 reads YYNGEE. The CDR3 covers 13 residues. Losses at the gene ends were 3 bases for V and 6 bases for J; bases not matched to a gene: 2. The DNA of the CDR3 is TGTGCCAGCAGCGCCGGGACAGGCAATGAGCAGTTCTTC. Its protein product is CASSAGTGNEQFF.

This chain uses TRBV11-2 with TRBJ2-2; 7 positions match TRBD2. CDR3 length: 16 residues. CDR1 and CDR2 from the germline V gene are SGHAT and FQNNGV. V lost 0 bases and J lost 4; bases outside the gene matches: 5. CDR3: CASSLEGGSPTGELFF. CDR3 DNA: TGTGCCAGCAGCTTAGAGGGGGGGAGCCCCACCGGGGAGCTGTTTTTT.

The J gene is TRBJ1-5, the V gene TRBV6-5, with a weak D call TRBD1 (5 bases). CDR3 length: 13 amino acids. Trimming cost V 8 bases and J 5 bases, with 13 bases left between them. Looked up from germline, CDR1 is MNHEY and CDR2 is SVGAGI. CDR3 in DNA: TGTGCCAGCGGGGCAGCTGCGGATCAGCCCCAGCATTTT. Translation: CASGAAADQPQHF.

The chain couples TRBV3-1 (or the pseudogene TRBV3-2) to TRBJ1-2, with 10 nucleotides matching TRBD1. The CDR3 covers 14 residues. J lost 3 bases, V lost 5 bases, and 3 bases had no gene match. Germline CDR1 and CDR2: LGHDT and YNNKEL (reference sequence). The CDR3 sequence: CASSSGTGDYGYTF. CDR3 bases: TGTGCCAGCAGCTCGGGGACAGGGGACTATGGCTACACCTTC.

J is TRBJ1-5 and V is TRBV27; D remains unclear. The V end lost 6 bases, the J end lost 5 bases, and 11 bases lay between the germline ends. The germline CDR1 and CDR2 sequences are MNHEY and SMNVEV (reference sequence). CDR3 length: 13 residues. The CDR3 bases are TGTGCCAGCAGGGGAGGCGGTTATCAGCCCCAGCATTTT. Translated: CASRGGGYQPQHF.

The chain links TRBV30 to TRBJ1-3; no clear D gene. Germline CDR1 and CDR2: GTSNPN and SVGIG (reference sequence). Trimming stripped 4 bases from V and 0 bases from J, with 7 bases between. CDR3 size: 13 residues. The CDR3 DNA reads as TGTGCCTGGATCGAGGGCTCTGGAAACACCATATATTTT. Translation gives CAWIEGSGNTIYF.

This clone was seen more than once but under ten times. The chain employs TRBV5-1 and TRBJ2-7; D may be TRBD2 (6 bases). This CDR3 region has 15 residues. CDR1 and CDR2 (germline): SGHRS, YFSETQ. The V end was cut by 1 base, the J end by 3 bases, with 14 bases between. CDR3 sequence reads: CASSLLLATDYEQYF. CDR3 in DNA: TGCGCCAGCAGCTTGTTACTAGCTACAGACTACGAGCAGTACTTC.

J is TRBJ2-5 and V is TRBV7-9, with TRBD2 matching 8 bases. This CDR3 has 14 residues. The junction had 7 bases not matched to a gene; V was cut back by 5 bases and J by 5 bases. Germline CDR1 SEHNR, CDR2 FQNEAQ (reference sequence). Here the CDR3 reads CASSVLSGSETQYF. The CDR3 DNA reads as TGTGCCAGCAGCGTACTAAGCGGGAGTGAGACCCAGTACTTC. The whole variable domain, filled in from reference TRBV7-9 and TRBJ2-5, reads DTGVSQNPRHKITKRGQNVTFRCDPISEHNRLYWYRQTLGQGPEFLTYFQNEAQLEKSRLLSDRFSAERPKGSFSTLEIQRTEQGDSAMYLCASSVLSGSETQYFGPGTRLLVL.

Here the CDR3 reads CASSLRGYNEQFF. The CDR3 DNA follows: TGTGCCAGCAGCTTGCGGGGCTACAATGAGCAGTTCTTC. The chain joins TRBV5-8 to TRBJ2-1; D is possibly TRBD2 (5 bases). This CDR3 contains 13 residues. V gave up 1 base and J gave up 3 bases, with 5 bases separating them. Germline V gene sequence: CDR1 SGHTS, CDR2 YDEGEE. The whole variable domain, remainder taken from reference TRBV5-8 and TRBJ2-1, is EAGVTQSPTHLIKTRGQQATLRCSPISGHTSVYWYQQALGLGLQFLLWYDEGEERNRGNFPPRFSGRQFPNYSSELNVNALELEDSALYLCASSLRGYNEQFFGPGTRLTVL.

The rearrangement uses TRBV21-1 and TRBJ2-7; the D call in the table, TRBD2, was not verified against the DNA. TRBV21-1 is labeled a pseudogene. The CDR3 runs 15 residues. The CDR3, as DNA: TGTGCCAGCAGCAAAGCGGGACTGCCTCCCTACGAGCAGTACTTC. It is translated as CASSKAGLPPYEQYF.

DNA of the CDR3: TGTGCCAGCACAAATGGCCAAAGCTCCTACAATGAGCAGTTCTTC. This encodes CASTNGQSSYNEQFF. J is TRBJ2-1 and V is TRBV11-2; D gene uncertain. Germline V gene lookup returns CDR1 SGHAT and CDR2 FQNNGV. The length of the CDR3 is 15 residues. The ends were cut back, 7 bases at V and 0 bases at J, with 13 bases in the middle.

The gene calls are TRBV7-3 and TRBJ2-1; 14 bases are shared with TRBD2. CDR3 size: 18 residues. V trimming: 2 bases; J trimming: 1 base; junction bases outside the gene matches: 4. Germline V lookup: CDR1 SGHTA, CDR2 FQGTGA. CDR3 in DNA: TGTGCCAGCAGCTTAGGGACTAGCGGGAGTTGGTCCTACAATGAGCAGTTCTTC. Its protein product is CASSLGTSGSWSYNEQFF.

The V and J genes are TRBV7-9 and TRBJ2-7, with 11 bases that match TRBD1. The V gene's germline CDR1 is SEHNR and CDR2 FQNEAQ (reference sequence). V dropped 4 bases and J dropped 5; count of bases not matched to a gene: 7. The CDR3 totals 15 residues. The CDR3, as DNA: TGTGCCAGCAGCTGGGTGGCGGGACAGGGGGACGAGCAGTACTTC. Its translation: CASSWVAGQGDEQYF.

A single count supports this clone. This chain connects TRBV7-9 to TRBJ2-5; 10 bases fit TRBD2. The CDR3 length is 14 residues. CDR1 and CDR2 (germline): SEHNR, FQNEAQ (reference sequence). V dropped 11 bases and J dropped 2; count of bases not matched to a gene: 8. The CDR3 spells CASGVAGGQETQYF. In DNA, the CDR3 is TGTGCCTCAGGGGTAGCGGGAGGACAAGAGACCCAGTACTTC.

CDR3 DNA sequence: TGTGCCAGCAGCACCGGGGAGGGAGAGCAGTACTTC. Residues: CASSTGEGEQYF. The genes are TRBV9 and TRBJ2-7, with 7 bases matching TRBD2. The CDR3 has 12 amino acids. V lost 4 bases to trimming and J lost 7 bases; unmatched junction nucleotides: 5. In germline, CDR1 is SGDLS, CDR2 YYNGEE.

The J gene is TRBJ1-5, the V gene TRBV4-1; 8 bases line up with TRBD1. Germline lookup yields CDR1 MGHRA and CDR2 YSYEKL. This CDR3 is 14 amino acids long. The trim removed 4 bases at V and 7 bases at J, leaving 6 bases unmatched. CDR3 protein: CASSPGQGRQPQHF. In DNA, the CDR3 is TGCGCCAGCAGCCCTGGACAGGGACGGCAGCCCCAGCATTTT.

This chain uses TRBV15 with TRBJ2-6, with 12 bases fitting TRBD1. Trimming at V came to 5 bases and at J to 0 bases, leaving 11 bases not matched to a gene. The germline V gene encodes CDR1 LNHNV and CDR2 YYDKDF (reference sequence). CDR3 length: 20 residues. CDR3 residues: CATSRDRGRLLFSGANVLTF. CDR3 DNA sequence: TGTGCCACCAGCCGGGACAGGGGGCGTCTCCTCTTCTCTGGGGCCAACGTCCTGACTTTC.

The chain links TRBV11-2 to TRBJ2-7; tentatively, D is TRBD1 (5 bases). CDR3 length: 12 amino acids. Deletions cut 1 base from V and 4 bases from J, with 5 bases between. Germline V gives CDR1 SGHAT, CDR2 FQNNGV. This CDR3 reads CASSLAGYEQYF. The CDR3 DNA reads as TGTGCCAGCAGCTTAGCAGGGTACGAGCAGTACTTC. The variable domain in full, with the rest retrieved from reference TRBV11-2 and TRBJ2-7, is EAGVAQSPRYKIIEKRQSVAFWCNPISGHATLYWYQQILGQGPKLLIQFQNNGVVDDSQLPKDRFSAERLKGVDSTLKIQPAKLEDSAVYLCASSLAGYEQYFGPGTRLTVT.